This T cell receptor (beta chain) was identified in a study of T cell clonotyping in hematopoietic cell transplantation. Produced via immunoSEQ multiplex PCR; TCRdb's table is partial and in-frame only. The table shows 13,000 to 15,000 clones, with about 60% occurring only once. The receptor comes from a human donor who either received an allogeneic hematopoietic cell transplant for a myeloid malignancy or was a related donor (not recorded which). Some clones in this sample may be carry-over from other donors' samples. The source material was PBMCs.

The CDR3 region has the DNA TGTGCCAGCAGCTTAGTCCAGGGGATTGGCACCGGGGAGCTGTTTTTT. Protein product: CASSLVQGIGTGELFF. The chain links TRBV7-2 to TRBJ2-2; D may be TRBD1 (6 bases). The CDR3 is 16 amino acids. Germline CDR1 SGHTA, CDR2 FQGNSA. The V and J ends lost 1 base and 4 bases respectively, with 13 bases between them. The variable domain in full, completed from reference TRBV7-2 and TRBJ2-2, reads GAGVSQSPSNKVTEKGKDVELRCDPISGHTALYWYRQSLGQGLEFLIYFQGNSAPDKSGLPSDRFSAERTGGSVSTLTIQRTQQEDSAVYLCASSLVQGIGTGELFFGEGSRLTVL.